This T cell receptor beta chain stems from a study of blood T cell repertoires in COVID-19. In the study overall: Donors in the United States, Italy and Spain gave samples during acute or convalescent COVID-19. From T cells, B-cell-depleted T cells, or PBMCs came the material, which was cDNA or gDNA.

Per the original methods: Scientists estimated how many nucleated cells there were by amplifying reference gene primers. Data came from immunoSEQ multiplex PCR; TCRdb stores just in-frame clones and leaves some out. The DNA was the basis for D and trimming; V, J and clone size are from that table. Here the sample spans about 140,000 clones, around 81% being singletons. The CDR3 extends over 15 amino acids. V shed 5 bases and J shed 1 base, with 12 bases lying between them. CDR1 and CDR2 from the germline V gene are SEHNR and FQNEAQ (reference sequence). The chain recombines TRBV7-9 with TRBJ1-5; possible D gene TRBD1, 5 bases. The sample comprised peripheral blood. This clonotype originated in a human donor in a cohort sampled during active COVID-19. The DNA for the CDR3 is TGTGCCAGCAGCCTCACAGGACAAAGCAATCAGCCCCAGCATTTT. This gives the protein CASSLTGQSNQPQHF.